The rows below give T cell receptor beta chains drawn from one sample of a study of blood T cell repertoires in COVID-19. The data were produced by immunoSEQ multiplex PCR, yet TCRdb's version contains in-frame clones alone and is incomplete. The repertoire holds 45,000 or so clones, with roughly 84% as singletons. Material for sequencing was peripheral blood. All receptors come from a woman of 80 years or more with acute or convalescent COVID-19. Both conserved end residues are part of each CDR3. A D gene is named only where the DNA matches it firmly. Part of the rows lack a size; the others show once, few, many or a class for expanded clones.

J | V | D | size | CDR3 | DNA
TRBJ2-7 | TRBV25-1 | TRBD2 | NA | CASGLAGGVEQYF | TGTGCCAGCGGACTAGCGGGAGGTGTCGAGCAGTACTTC
TRBJ2-2 | TRBV18 | TRBD2 | NA | CASSPAQREGPGELFF | TGTGCCAGCTCACCAGCTCAGCGGGAGGGTCCCGGGGAGCTGTTTTTT
TRBJ2-7 | TRBV25-1 | NA | NA | CASSESDFAGYEQYF | TGTGCCAGCAGTGAATCGGATTTTGCGGGCTACGAGCAGTACTTC
TRBJ1-1 | TRBV6-6 | TRBD1 | few | CASSRRGWGRQGNMNTEAFF | TGTGCCAGCAGCAGACGAGGTTGGGGGAGACAGGGTAACATGAACACTGAAGCTTTCTTT
TRBJ1-2 | TRBV2 | NA | NA | CASSARTASYGYTF | TGTGCCAGCAGTGCAAGGACAGCTTCTTATGGCTACACCTTC
TRBJ2-5 | TRBV7-7 | TRBD2 | NA | CASSFGREETQYF | TGTGCCAGCAGCTTCGGGCGGGAGGAGACCCAGTACTTC
TRBJ2-1 | TRBV6-5 | TRBD2 | once | CASKKGLAGTDEQFF | TGTGCCAGCAAAAAGGGACTAGCGGGAACCGATGAGCAGTTCTTC
TRBJ1-4 | TRBV10-2 | NA | NA | CASSLVSTGDEKLFF | TGCGCCAGCAGTCTTGTCTCGACAGGTGACGAAAAACTGTTTTTT
TRBJ2-5 | TRBV27 | NA | NA | CASSFAGLGTQYF | TGTGCCAGCAGTTTCGCGGGGCTTGGGACCCAGTACTTC
TRBJ1-1 | TRBV13 | NA | NA | CASSSRGLGHQNTEAFF | TGTGCCAGCAGCTCGCGCGGCCTGGGACACCAGAACACTGAAGCTTTCTTT
TRBJ2-1 | TRBV5-1 | TRBD2 | NA | CASSTVAGDYNEQFF | TGCGCCAGCAGCACGGTAGCGGGAGACTACAATGAGCAGTTCTTC
TRBJ2-6 | TRBV3-1/TRBV3-2 | TRBD1 | NA | CASSSGTGFGANVLTF | TGTGCCAGCAGCAGCGGGACAGGGTTTGGGGCCAACGTCCTGACTTTC
TRBJ2-1 | TRBV3-1/TRBV3-2 | TRBD2 | NA | CASSQYPAGGNEQFF | TGTGCCAGCAGCCAGTACCCGGCGGGAGGCAATGAGCAGTTCTTC
TRBJ2-7 | TRBV18 | NA | NA | CASSTGNRAYEQYF | TGTGCCAGCTCGACCGGGAACAGGGCCTACGAGCAGTACTTC
TRBJ2-7 | TRBV5-1 | NA | NA | CASSRTLTYEQYF | TGCGCCAGCAGCCGCACTTTGACCTACGAGCAGTACTTC
TRBJ1-1 | TRBV9 | TRBD1 | NA | CASSVVSGGTEAFF | TGTGCCAGCAGCGTCGTATCAGGGGGCACTGAAGCTTTCTTT
TRBJ2-5 | TRBV5-5 | TRBD2 | NA | CASSSVGAANPREVEETQYF | TGTGCCAGCAGCTCGGTAGGGGCCGCAAACCCTCGGGAGGTTGAAGAGACCCAGTACTTC
TRBJ2-7 | TRBV28 | TRBD2 | NA | CASSLGSGRDYYEQYF | TGTGCCAGCAGTTTAGGGAGCGGGAGGGACTACTACGAGCAGTACTTC
TRBJ2-4 | TRBV5-6 | TRBD1 | NA | CASSQGQLAKNIQYF | TGTGCCAGCAGCCAGGGACAGCTAGCCAAAAACATTCAGTACTTC
TRBJ2-7 | TRBV18 | NA | NA | CASSPFAGHYYEQYF | TGTGCCAGCTCACCCTTCGCCGGACACTACTACGAGCAGTACTTC